The 24 T cell receptor beta chains reported below all come from one sample, sequenced in a study of OX40 agonist ivuxolimab in advanced cancers. Clones were read by immunoSEQ multiplex PCR, and TCRdb kept only the in-frame ones, dropping some. The data hold around 20,000 clones, with approximately 69% observed a single time. This material consisted of CD4+ or CD8+ T cells sorted from blood, taken in a trial of the OX40 agonist ivuxolimab. Every receptor here comes from an adult with an advanced solid tumor such as melanoma, head and neck, liver or kidney cancer.

This sequence joins TRBV4-1 and TRBJ1-5; no clear D. Germline V gene lookup returns CDR1 MGHRA and CDR2 YSYEKL. The CDR3 spans 15 residues. V was cut by 0 bases and J by 9 bases, with 15 bases left in between. The CDR3 coding sequence is TGCGCCAGCAGCCAAGAGAGAGTCAGCTTTTTGCCCCAGCATTTT. Translated: CASSQERVSFLPQHF.

The chain combines TRBV4-2 with TRBJ2-7; possible D gene TRBD1, 5 bases. In germline, CDR1 is LGHNA, CDR2 YNFKEQ. The CDR3 is 15 residues long. Trimming left V 1 base short and J 0 bases short, with 10 bases between. DNA for the CDR3: TGTGCCAGCAGCCAAGTCCAGGGAAGCTCCTACGAGCAGTACTTC. This translates into CASSQVQGSSYEQYF.

The chain employs TRBV18 and TRBJ2-3, with no clear D. This CDR3 region has 13 residues. Looked up from germline, CDR1 is KGHSH and CDR2 is LQKENI. The germline V and J ends were trimmed by 2 bases and 2 bases, with 5 bases remaining between them. CDR3 amino acids: CASSPGVTDTQYF. The CDR3 DNA reads TGTGCCAGCTCACCAGGAGTCACAGATACGCAGTATTTT.

This clone turned up a few times. The chain carries TRBV6-1 and TRBJ2-1; 7 bases map to TRBD2. Germline CDR1 reads MNHNS; CDR2 reads SASEGT. CDR3 length equals 15 residues. V shed 1 base and J 3 bases; nucleotides not matched to a gene: 3. The CDR3 DNA reads TGTGCCAGCAGTGAAGGTCTAGCGGACTACAATGAGCAGTTCTTC. Encoded protein: CASSEGLADYNEQFF.

This chain uses TRBV19 with TRBJ2-1; 7 nucleotides agree with TRBD1. Germline values: CDR1 LNHDA, CDR2 SQIVND (reference sequence). V lost 4 bases to trimming and J lost 5 bases; unmatched junction nucleotides: 11. This CDR3 has 16 residues. CDR3 residues: CASSNFWDSDNNEQFF. In DNA form, the CDR3 reads TGTGCCAGTAGTAATTTCTGGGACAGCGATAACAATGAGCAGTTCTTC.

V is TRBV7-9 and J is TRBJ2-7; D possibly corresponds to TRBD1 (7 bases). This CDR3 contains 14 residues. Trimming stripped 5 bases from V and 2 bases from J, with 13 bases between. Per the germline V gene, CDR1 is SEHNR and CDR2 is FQNEAQ (reference sequence). CDR3 DNA sequence: TGTGCCAGCAGCGGGCGGGACAGACCCTACGAGCAGTACTTC. Protein: CASSGRDRPYEQYF.

The chain joins TRBV18 to TRBJ2-3; 7 bases fit TRBD2. The CDR3 consists of 15 residues. The V segment lost 7 bases and the J segment 2 bases; nucleotides outside the gene matches: 9. Germline values: CDR1 KGHSH, CDR2 LQKENI. The CDR3 reads CASYAGEVFTDTQYF. CDR3 DNA sequence: TGTGCCAGCTACGCGGGAGAGGTTTTCACAGATACGCAGTATTTT.

V and J are TRBV28 and TRBJ2-2, with D hard to call. V shed 3 bases and J shed 7 bases, with 9 bases lying between them. The CDR3 runs 13 residues. Germline CDR1 reads MDHEN; CDR2 reads SYDVKM. The CDR3 nucleotides are TGTGCCAGCAGTTTGTGGGGAAGCGGGGAGCTGTTTTTT. This gives the protein CASSLWGSGELFF. Full variable domain (outside the CDR3, taken from reference TRBV28 and TRBJ2-2): DVKVTQSSRYLVKRTGEKVFLECVQDMDHENMFWYRQDPGLGLRLIYFSYDVKMKEKGDIPEGYSVSREKKERFSLILESASTNQTSMYLCASSLWGSGELFFGEGSRLTVL.

This chain connects TRBV5-6 to TRBJ2-7; perhaps D is TRBD1 or TRBD2 (5 bases each). Trimming left V 4 bases short and J 5 bases short, with 10 bases between. The CDR3 runs 12 residues. Germline V gene lookup returns CDR1 SGHDT and CDR2 YYEEEE. CDR3: CASSPGTDEQYF. The CDR3, as DNA: TGTGCCAGCAGCCCGGGGACGGACGAGCAGTACTTC.

This clone was seen once. At one end, the junction sequence differs from germline, possibly due to a read error. The genes are TRBV7-7 and TRBJ2-1; the match to TRBD2 covers 11 bases. The germline gives CDR1 SSHAT, CDR2 FNYEAQ (reference sequence). CDR3 length: 15 amino acids. The CDR3 sequence: CASSLALTSGEEQFF. The DNA of the CDR3 is TGTGCTAGCAGCTTAGCATTGACTAGCGGGGAAGAGCAGTTCTTC. The variable domain in full, completed from reference TRBV7-7 and TRBJ2-1, reads GAGVSQSPRYKVTKRGQDVTLRCDPISSHATLYWYQQALGQGPEFLTYFNYEAQPDKSGLPSDRFSAERPEGSISTLTIQRTEQRDSAMYRCASSLALTSGEEQFFGPGTRLTVL.

The chain couples TRBV5-1 to TRBJ2-3; 7 nucleotides agree with TRBD1. The CDR3 consists of 15 residues. The trim removed 0 bases at V and 1 base at J, leaving 2 bases unmatched. Looked up from germline, CDR1 is SGHRS and CDR2 is YFSETQ. The CDR3 bases are TGCGCCAGCAGCTTGGAGGGGGCGGGCACAGATACGCAGTATTTT. As protein: CASSLEGAGTDTQYF.

The chain carries TRBV14 and TRBJ2-5; D not certain. The J call could be wrong; TRBJ2-7 is a better fit for the DNA end. This CDR3 is 15 amino acids long. Germline V gives CDR1 SGHDN, CDR2 FVKESK. The CDR3 loop is CASSQVSADSYEQYF. The CDR3 DNA follows: TGTGCCAGCAGCCAAGTGAGTGCGGATTCCTACGAGCAGTACTTC.

The chain employs TRBV6-6 and TRBJ1-2; 7 nucleotides agree with TRBD1. Trimming removed 2 bases from V and 8 bases from J; junction bases left unmatched: 8. Germline lookup yields CDR1 MNHNY and CDR2 SVGAGI (reference sequence). This CDR3 spans 14 amino acids. The DNA for the CDR3 is TGTGCCAGCAGTTACCTCCGGGACAGTGACGGCTACACCTTC. Translated: CASSYLRDSDGYTF.

The chain recombines TRBV28 with TRBJ2-6, with D unresolved. The CDR3 covers 19 residues. Germline CDR1 reads MDHEN; CDR2 reads SYDVKM. Trimming took 3 bases from V and 0 from J, leaving 18 bases between them. The DNA for the CDR3 is TGTGCCAGCAGTTTCAGACACGCGAAGACGGTCTCTGGGGCCAACGTCCTGACTTTC. It specifies CASSFRHAKTVSGANVLTF.

This clone has just one count. CDR3 sequence reads: CASSYLRTGEDGELFF. The CDR3 DNA sequence: TGTGCCAGCAGTTACTTGCGGACAGGGGAAGACGGGGAGCTGTTTTTT. This chain uses TRBV6-5 with TRBJ2-2, with 9 bases aligning to TRBD1. V trimming: 1 base; J trimming: 7 bases; junction bases outside the gene matches: 7. CDR1 and CDR2 from the germline V gene are MNHEY and SVGAGI. The CDR3 consists of 16 residues.

The rearrangement joins TRBV19 to TRBJ2-2; D possibly matches TRBD1 or TRBD2 (5 bases each). This CDR3 spans 16 amino acids. Trimming took off 1 base at V and 0 bases at J, with 9 bases between the two ends. Germline V gene data show CDR1 as LNHDA and CDR2 as SQIVND (reference sequence). The CDR3 sequence is CASSIVEGTNTGELFF. The CDR3 DNA reads as TGTGCCAGTAGTATAGTTGAGGGGACGAACACCGGGGAGCTGTTTTTT.

This chain joins TRBV7-9 and TRBJ2-3, with a possible D match to TRBD1 (5 bases). There are 16 residues in the CDR3. Trimming took off 5 bases at V and 2 bases at J, with 17 bases between the two ends. The germline CDR1 and CDR2 sequences are SEHNR and FQNEAQ (reference sequence). CDR3 residues: CASSPGQVMATDTQYF. DNA for the CDR3: TGTGCCAGCAGCCCAGGGCAGGTGATGGCCACAGATACGCAGTATTTT.

This clone was recorded once. The chain uses TRBV7-9 and TRBJ2-1; TRBD2 matches 10 bases. V trimming: 5 bases; J trimming: 8 bases; junction bases outside the gene matches: 12. Germline V CDR1 and CDR2: SEHNR, FQNEAQ (reference sequence). The CDR3 loop spans 16 amino acids. CDR3 DNA: TGTGCCAGCAGCCTACTGACTAGCGGGTTTATGGATGAGCAGTTCTTC. This codes for CASSLLTSGFMDEQFF.

The chain recombines TRBV9 with TRBJ2-7; tentative D call: TRBD2 (6 bases). This CDR3 has 15 amino acids. Trimming took off 2 bases at V and 4 bases at J, with 16 bases between the two ends. Germline V lookup: CDR1 SGDLS, CDR2 YYNGEE. The CDR3 loop is CASSVGTGGAYEQYF. The CDR3 nucleotides read TGTGCCAGCAGCGTTGGAACTGGAGGGGCTTACGAGCAGTACTTC.

V is TRBV10-2 and J is TRBJ1-2; 7 bases are a match to TRBD1. Germline CDR1 and CDR2: WSHSY and SAAADI. CDR3 length: 14 amino acids. After removal of 4 bases from V and 8 bases from J, the junction contained 10 bases not matched to a gene. CDR3 DNA sequence: TGCGCCAGCAGTGTGGGTAGGGGGCGCCCGGGCTACACCTTC. It translates to CASSVGRGRPGYTF.

V gene TRBV10-3 combines with J gene TRBJ2-1; TRBD2 matches 8 bases. Trimming removed 0 bases from V and 2 bases from J; junction bases left unmatched: 6. This CDR3 spans 17 amino acids. Germline loops: CDR1 ENHRY, CDR2 SYGVKD. The CDR3 here is CAISESTGGVTYNEQFF. Written as DNA, the CDR3 is TGTGCCATCAGTGAGTCGACCGGGGGGGTGACCTACAATGAGCAGTTCTTC.

The chain links TRBV4-2 to TRBJ2-1; D might be TRBD1 or TRBD2, each matching 5 bases. The CDR3 consists of 12 residues. Germline V gene sequence: CDR1 LGHNA, CDR2 YNFKEQ. Trimming pared 8 bases from V and 9 bases from J, leaving 14 bases between. The DNA for the CDR3 is TGTGCCAGCGGAAACGAGGGGCGTGAGCAGTTCTTC. The encoded protein is CASGNEGREQFF.

The chain has TRBV28 and TRBJ2-1, with a weak D call TRBD2 (5 bases). The CDR3 spans 14 residues. Germline V lookup: CDR1 MDHEN, CDR2 SYDVKM. V was clipped by 5 bases and J by 2 bases, with 10 bases between them. CDR3 loop: CASSILDPYNEQFF. The DNA of the CDR3 is TGTGCCAGCAGTATACTAGATCCCTACAATGAGCAGTTCTTC.

The chain combines TRBV29-1 with TRBJ1-1; D is unresolved. Looked up from germline, CDR1 is SQVTM and CDR2 is ANQGSEA. CDR3 length: 15 residues. V lost 0 bases and J lost 6, with 17 bases in between. The CDR3 DNA sequence: TGCAGCGTTGAAGATAATATTCGGTGGTGGTCTGAAGCTTTCTTT. This encodes CSVEDNIRWWSEAFF. The full variable domain, with the rest looked up from reference TRBV29-1 and TRBJ1-1, is SAVISQKPSRDICQRGTSLTIQCQVDSQVTMMFWYRQQPGQSLTLIATANQGSEATYESGFVIDKFPISRPNLTFSTLTVSNMSPEDSSIYLCSVEDNIRWWSEAFFGQGTRLTVV.